Listed below are T cell receptor beta chains from one sample, sequenced in a study of blood T cell repertoires in COVID-19. Profiling relied on immunoSEQ multiplex PCR, and the TCRdb table lists in-frame clones only, not all of them. The sample comprises some 460,000 clones, 70% to 90% of which are singletons, and around 1.8% rests with the top ten. Sequencing input: PBMCs or T cells enriched from blood (not recorded which). The source of these receptors is a young woman with acute COVID-19. The conserved cysteine and the conserved F or W are not part of the CDR3 here. Each record gives: J gene, V gene, CDR3 protein.

>TRBJ1-4|TRBV9
ASSPRGKDEKLF
>TRBJ2-3|TRBV25-1
ASTEGGTDTQY
>TRBJ2-3|TRBV4-3
ASSQDLINLGTSGMFDTQY
>TRBJ1-1|TRBV20-1
SASPPGRRTEAF
>TRBJ2-1|TRBV28
ASSQGVNEQF
>TRBJ1-1|TRBV5-5
ASSLRTGNTEAF
>TRBJ2-1|TRBV6-5
AVSPGNEQF
>TRBJ2-5|TRBV5-6
ASSPTGETQY
>TRBJ1-5|TRBV28
ASIQGAGSNQPQH
>TRBJ2-7|TRBV10-1
ASSADRDYEQY
>TRBJ1-2|TRBV19
ASSEGAGYT
>TRBJ1-3|TRBV13
ASSVGRGTGAGGNTIY
>TRBJ2-5|TRBV5-1
ASSSGTSGSETQY